Following are 20 T cell receptor beta chains from one sample sequenced in a study of cytomegalovirus exposure and HLA in healthy donors. The PCR contained 60 Vbeta and 13 Jbeta primers. The repertoire was sequenced with immunoSEQ multiplex PCR; TCRdb's copy has only in-frame clones and lacks some. This sample yields just under 150,000 clones, of which around 86% are seen a single time; roughly 2.9% belongs to the top ten. Source material: PBMCs. Source of these receptors: a woman under 40 in good health and CMV-seronegative.

This clone was counted once. The chain uses TRBV30 and TRBJ1-3; D not certain. CDR1 and CDR2 (germline): GTSNPN, SVGIG (reference sequence). V was pared by 3 bases and J by 0 bases, with 9 bases between. CDR3 length equals 14 residues. CDR3 coding DNA: TGTGCCTGGAGACAGACTAACTCTGGAAACACCATATATTTT. This gives the protein CAWRQTNSGNTIYF.

The chain carries TRBV5-4 and TRBJ2-3, with D perhaps matching TRBD2 (5 bases). Trimming cost V 7 bases and J 3 bases, with 15 bases left between them. Germline-derived CDR1 and CDR2 are SGHNT and YYREEE (reference sequence). The CDR3 length is 14 residues. CDR3 in amino acids: CASGILESTDTQYF. CDR3 DNA: TGTGCCAGCGGTATACTAGAGTCGACAGATACGCAGTATTTT.

The chain joins TRBV28 to TRBJ2-4; TRBD2 agrees at 9 bases. Trimming removed 6 bases from V and 6 bases from J; junction bases left unmatched: 3. Germline V gene lookup returns CDR1 MDHEN and CDR2 SYDVKM. The CDR3 is made up of 13 amino acids. The CDR3 nucleotides read TGTGCCAGCAGCCGTAGCGGGAGAAACATTCAGTACTTC. Amino acids: CASSRSGRNIQYF.

The J gene is TRBJ2-2, the V gene TRBV28; the match to TRBD2 covers 11 bases. CDR3 length: 17 amino acids. From germline, CDR1 is MDHEN and CDR2 SYDVKM. Trimming at V came to 7 bases and at J to 8 bases, leaving 15 bases not matched to a gene. This CDR3 is CASTPGGLAGGGGELFF. CDR3 nucleotide sequence: TGTGCCAGCACCCCCGGGGGTCTAGCGGGAGGCGGTGGGGAGCTGTTTTTT.

The CDR3 bases are TGTGCCAGTAACCTCGGGGGACCGGGCTACACCTTC. Protein product: CASNLGGPGYTF. V usage is TRBV19 and J usage is TRBJ1-2, with D perhaps matching TRBD1 (5 bases). The germline gives CDR1 LNHDA, CDR2 SQIVND (reference sequence). The CDR3 consists of 12 residues. Trimming took off 7 bases at V and 8 bases at J, with 14 bases between the two ends.

This chain joins TRBV20-1 and TRBJ1-4; D gene ambiguous. From germline, CDR1 is DFQATT and CDR2 SNEGSKA (reference sequence). V shed 3 bases and J shed 17 bases, with 16 bases lying between them. The CDR3 is 11 amino acids. CDR3 protein: CSARKGVWPFF. In DNA form, the CDR3 reads TGCAGTGCTAGGAAGGGAGTGTGGCCCTTTTTT.

This sequence joins TRBV27 and TRBJ2-3, with 7 bases that match TRBD2. CDR1 is MNHEY, CDR2 SMNVEV, per germline (reference sequence). CDR3 length equals 17 residues. V lost 3 bases to trimming and J lost 3 bases; unmatched junction nucleotides: 12. This CDR3 is CASSFYLGLAETDTQYF. The CDR3 region has the DNA TGTGCCAGCAGTTTCTACCTCGGCCTAGCGGAGACAGATACGCAGTATTTT.

This clone was counted a single time. The gene calls are TRBV29-1 and TRBJ2-6; D is ambiguous. Between the trimmed V and J ends, which lost 6 bases and 0 bases, there was a span of 15 bases. Germline V gene sequence: CDR1 SQVTM, CDR2 ANQGSEA. The length of the CDR3 is 16 residues. The CDR3 DNA follows: TGCAGCGTGATAGACACGATTAGCTCTGGGGCCAACGTCCTGACTTTC. Residues: CSVIDTISSGANVLTF.

This chain connects TRBV27 to TRBJ1-4, with D possibly TRBD1 on 5 matching bases. Germline CDR1 and CDR2: MNHEY and SMNVEV (reference sequence). The CDR3 is 16 residues long. The germline V and J ends were trimmed by 5 bases and 6 bases, with 19 bases remaining between them. CDR3 nucleotide sequence: TGTGCCAGCAGTCCCCAGGGCCCTTTGTCTTATGAAAAACTGTTTTTT. The encoded protein is CASSPQGPLSYEKLFF.

This chain joins TRBV6-4 and TRBJ2-1; 9 nucleotides agree with TRBD2. Germline-derived CDR1 and CDR2 are MRHNA and SNTAGT. This CDR3 has 16 amino acids. Losses at the gene ends were 3 bases for V and 4 bases for J; bases not matched to a gene: 7. The CDR3 region is CASSEYGTSQYNEQFF. CDR3 nucleotide sequence: TGTGCCAGCAGTGAGTACGGGACTAGCCAATACAATGAGCAGTTCTTC.

The chain carries TRBV6-1 and TRBJ1-6, with a tentative D call TRBD1 (5 bases). CDR1 and CDR2 (germline): MNHNS, SASEGT. The CDR3 is 17 residues long. V was cut by 0 bases and J by 0 bases, with 9 bases left in between. For the CDR3, the DNA is TGTGCCAGCAGTGAAGCGCGGGGGAGCTCCTATAATTCACCCCTCCACTTT. Translating it yields CASSEARGSSYNSPLHF.

This chain links TRBV30 with TRBJ2-1, with 7 bases matching TRBD1. CDR1 GTSNPN and CDR2 SVGIG come from the germline V gene (reference sequence). Losses at the gene ends were 2 bases for V and 9 bases for J; bases not matched to a gene: 10. This CDR3 is built from 14 residues. CDR3 sequence: CAWSRDRAAAEQFF. For the CDR3, the DNA is TGTGCCTGGAGTAGAGACAGGGCGGCGGCTGAGCAGTTCTTC.

The chain uses TRBV14 and TRBJ1-2; D unresolved. Trimming cost V 7 bases and J 8 bases, with 23 bases left between them. The CDR3 sequence is 15 residues long. Germline CDR1 and CDR2: SGHDN and FVKESK. In DNA form, the CDR3 reads TGTGCCAGCACCCGCGACTTCTCCAAGGGAGGAGGCTACACCTTC. It encodes CASTRDFSKGGGYTF.

A few counts support this clone. This chain uses TRBV27 with TRBJ2-7; D might be TRBD1 (6 bases). V lost 0 bases and J 0 bases, leaving 9 bases between the germline ends. Germline assignment: CDR1 MNHEY and CDR2 SMNVEV (reference sequence). This CDR3 is built from 15 residues. In DNA, the CDR3 is TGTGCCAGCAGTTTATCCCCGGACAGCTCCTACGAGCAGTACTTC. This translates into CASSLSPDSSYEQYF.

CDR3 coding DNA: TGTGCCAGCCCCACTGAGCGCCTTTTCTACGAGCAGTACTTC. Protein: CASPTERLFYEQYF. V and J are TRBV27 and TRBJ2-7, with D uncertain. The CDR3 loop spans 14 amino acids. V was shortened by 8 bases and J by 3 bases, with 17 bases between the two germline ends. The V gene's germline CDR1 is MNHEY and CDR2 SMNVEV (reference sequence).

This chain joins TRBV9 and TRBJ1-2; the match to TRBD1 covers 8 bases. The CDR3 contains 14 residues. Germline V gene data show CDR1 as SGDLS and CDR2 as YYNGEE. The V and J ends lost 3 bases and 2 bases, in that order; junction bases with no gene match: 3. CDR3 sequence: CASSGQGLNYGYTF. In nucleotides, the CDR3 is TGTGCCAGCAGCGGACAGGGGTTGAACTATGGCTACACCTTC.

This clone was seen a handful of times. The chain is built from TRBV4-3 and TRBJ1-1, with D hard to call. CDR1 and CDR2 (germline): LGHNA, YSLEER. This CDR3 contains 13 residues. V lost 2 bases and J lost 4, with 8 bases in between. The DNA for the CDR3 is TGCGCCAGCAGCCAAAGCGAGGGCACTGAAGCTTTCTTT. Translating gives CASSQSEGTEAFF.

The chain links TRBV6-1 to TRBJ1-1; D gene uncertain. CDR3 length equals 14 residues. Trimming stripped 5 bases from V and 8 bases from J, with 18 bases between. Germline-derived CDR1 and CDR2 are MNHNS and SASEGT. For the CDR3, the DNA is TGTGCCAGCAGTTATGAGTTTGGGAGACGGGAAGCTTTCTTT. It is translated as CASSYEFGRREAFF.

This clone showed up just once. The chain is built from TRBV7-9 and TRBJ1-1; the D gene is possibly TRBD1 (6 bases). Germline lookup yields CDR1 SEHNR and CDR2 FQNEAQ (reference sequence). The length of the CDR3 is 14 residues. V shed 3 bases and J shed 1 base, with 9 bases lying between them. The CDR3: CASSLGQPNTEAFF. CDR3 DNA sequence: TGTGCCAGCAGCTTGGGACAACCGAACACTGAAGCTTTCTTT.

There are a few counts of this clone. The chain carries TRBV6-4 and TRBJ2-2; D is unresolved. The germline V and J ends were trimmed by 6 bases and 3 bases, with 11 bases remaining between them. Germline V gene sequence: CDR1 MRHNA, CDR2 SNTAGT. The CDR3 consists of 14 residues. The CDR3 is CASSASVDTGELFF. CDR3 sequence (DNA): TGTGCCAGCAGCGCAAGCGTCGACACCGGGGAGCTGTTTTTT.